These T cell receptor beta chains were read from a single sample in a study of identifying expanded T cells in peripheral blood. Repertoires were generated with immunoSEQ multiplex PCR, while TCRdb's copy carries only in-frame clones and drops some. The sample consists of 75,000 to 90,000 clones, about 90% of them appearing once. The sample consisted of blood. Receptor source: a person aged 18 to 70 in good health. The CDR3 runs from the conserved cysteine through the conserved F or W. Fields, in order: V gene, J gene, clone size, D gene, CDR3 DNA, CDR3 protein. A D gene is named only where the DNA matches it firmly. Some rows mark clone size as missing; the rest say once, few, many or name a class of expanded clone.

>TRBV14|TRBJ1-2|-|-
TGTGCCAGCAGCCGTACTTTCGATGGCTACACCTTC
CASSRTFDGYTF
>TRBV9|TRBJ2-3|-|-
TGTGCCAGCAGCGTAGCCCTCGGGATTTCAGATACGCAGTATTTT
CASSVALGISDTQYF
>TRBV6-1|TRBJ1-1|-|TRBD1
TGTGCCAGCAGTGCCAGACAGGGGGCTAGCACTGAAGCTTTCTTT
CASSARQGASTEAFF
>TRBV7-2|TRBJ1-1|-|-
TGTGCCAGCAGCTTAGTATGGGGGGCGCATGGAGGCACTGAAGCTTTCTTT
CASSLVWGAHGGTEAFF
>TRBV4-2|TRBJ2-2|-|TRBD2
TGTGCCAGCAGCCCAAGGGGACTAGCGGGGGGCCTGAACACCGGGGAGCTGTTTTTT
CASSPRGLAGGLNTGELFF
>TRBV11-1|TRBJ2-7|-|-
TGTGCCAGCAGCTTAGTAGGCAGCAGCGGCGAGCAGTACTTC
CASSLVGSSGEQYF
>TRBV12-5|TRBJ1-2|-|TRBD1
TGTGCTAGTGGTTCGAGTACCCGGGACAGGGATTTGAATGGCTACACCTTC
CASGSSTRDRDLNGYTF
>TRBV23-1|TRBJ1-1|-|TRBD1
TGCGCCAGCACCAGGGGGGGGCTGAACACTGAAGCTTTCTTT
CASTRGGLNTEAFF
>TRBV19|TRBJ1-2|few|-
TGTGCCAGTAGTAGAGGCGAGGGCCATTATGGCTACACCTTC
CASSRGEGHYGYTF
>TRBV14|TRBJ1-2|-|-
TGTGCCAGCAGCCCATTTACGGGGACTCGTTATGGCTACACCTTC
CASSPFTGTRYGYTF
>TRBV10-1|TRBJ1-3|-|-
TGCGCCAGCAGTGAGTCGATCGGTGGAAACACCATATATTTT
CASSESIGGNTIYF
>TRBV7-3|TRBJ1-2|-|-
TGTGCCAGCAGCTCCGGTGGAGGGGCGAGTCGCTATGGCTACACCTTC
CASSSGGGASRYGYTF
>TRBV19|TRBJ2-1|-|-
TGTGCCAGTAGTATAATGAGGGGAAATGAGCAGTTCTTC
CASSIMRGNEQFF
>TRBV19|TRBJ1-5|few|-
TGTGCCAGTAGTGGTAGTCTCAATCAGCCCCAGCATTTT
CASSGSLNQPQHF
>TRBV2|TRBJ1-2|-|-
TGTGCCAGCAGTGAGTCACAGATCGGCTACACCTTC
CASSESQIGYTF
>TRBV29-1|TRBJ2-3|-|TRBD2
TGCAGCGTTGACGTCCTAGCGGGATTAGGGGATACGCAGTATTTT
CSVDVLAGLGDTQYF